This T cell receptor beta chain is drawn from a study of Ad26.COV2.S vaccination and SARS-CoV-2 variants. Study details: In the COV1001 trial, the donor was in the Ad26.COV2.S arm. General study findings and limits: Researchers reported similar non-spike TCR breadth in vaccine and placebo recipients. Analyses that measured TCR breadth and depth may have underestimated total T cell responses.

On this clone itself: Its specificity is not known.

Treatment denoted: 15 to 20 received Ad26.COV2.S at low or high dose, single or two shots; a few received placebo; per-sample allocation not given. At day 63 after the first vaccine or placebo injection, samples were drawn. Produced via immunoSEQ multiplex PCR; TCRdb's table is partial and in-frame only. The sample includes roughly 350,000 clones, 75% to 90% of them seen just once. The CDR3 covers 17 residues. CDR1 WSHSY and CDR2 SAAADI come from the germline V gene. V was cut by 4 bases and J by 7 bases, with 23 bases left in between. The sample consisted of peripheral blood, taken in a trial of Ad26.COV2.S vaccine versus placebo. The receptor's source is a person aged 18 to 65 who received the Ad26.COV2.S COVID-19 vaccine or a placebo. This rearrangement joins TRBV10-2 to TRBJ2-1; D perhaps matches TRBD1 (6 bases). CDR3 nucleotides: TGCGCCAGCAGTGTACCCCTACAGGGAGTACATACGAATGAGCAGTTCTTC. It is translated as CASSVPLQGVHTNEQFF.